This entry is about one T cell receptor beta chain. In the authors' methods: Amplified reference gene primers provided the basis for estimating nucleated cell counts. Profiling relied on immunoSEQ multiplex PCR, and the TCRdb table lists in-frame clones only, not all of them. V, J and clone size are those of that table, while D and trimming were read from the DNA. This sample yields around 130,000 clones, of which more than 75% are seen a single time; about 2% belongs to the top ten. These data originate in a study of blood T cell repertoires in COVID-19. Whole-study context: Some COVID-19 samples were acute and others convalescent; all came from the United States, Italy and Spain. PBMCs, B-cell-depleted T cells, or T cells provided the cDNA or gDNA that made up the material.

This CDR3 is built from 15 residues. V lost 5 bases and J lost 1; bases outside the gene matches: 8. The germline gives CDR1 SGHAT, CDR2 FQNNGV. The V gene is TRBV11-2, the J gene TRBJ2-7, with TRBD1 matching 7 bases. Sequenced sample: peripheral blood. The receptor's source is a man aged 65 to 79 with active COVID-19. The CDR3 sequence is CASSLYRGSSYEQYF. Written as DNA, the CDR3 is TGTGCCAGCAGCCTATACAGGGGTTCGTCCTACGAGCAGTACTTC.